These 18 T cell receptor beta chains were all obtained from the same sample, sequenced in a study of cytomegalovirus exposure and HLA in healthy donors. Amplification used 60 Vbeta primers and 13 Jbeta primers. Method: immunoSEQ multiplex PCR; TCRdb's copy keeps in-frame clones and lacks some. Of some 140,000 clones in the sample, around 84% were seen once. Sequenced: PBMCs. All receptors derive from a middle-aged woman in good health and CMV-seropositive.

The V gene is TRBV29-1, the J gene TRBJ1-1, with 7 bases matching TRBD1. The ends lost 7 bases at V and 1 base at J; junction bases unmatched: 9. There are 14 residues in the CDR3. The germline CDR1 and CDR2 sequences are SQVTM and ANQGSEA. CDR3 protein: CSGRTGNKNTEAFF. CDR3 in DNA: TGCAGCGGTCGGACAGGCAACAAGAACACTGAAGCTTTCTTT.

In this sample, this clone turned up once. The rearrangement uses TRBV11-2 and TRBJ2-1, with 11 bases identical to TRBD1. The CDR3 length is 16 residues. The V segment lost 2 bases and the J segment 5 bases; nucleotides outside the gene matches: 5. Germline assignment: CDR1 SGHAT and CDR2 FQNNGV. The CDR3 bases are TGTGCCAGCAGCTTAAAGGGACAGGGGGACCACAATGAGCAGTTCTTC. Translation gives CASSLKGQGDHNEQFF.

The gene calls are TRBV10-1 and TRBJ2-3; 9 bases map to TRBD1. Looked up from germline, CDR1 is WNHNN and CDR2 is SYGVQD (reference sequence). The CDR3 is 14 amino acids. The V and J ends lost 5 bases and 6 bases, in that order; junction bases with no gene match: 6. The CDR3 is CASSKQGARDTQYF. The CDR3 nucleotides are TGCGCCAGCAGTAAACAGGGGGCGAGGGATACGCAGTATTTT.

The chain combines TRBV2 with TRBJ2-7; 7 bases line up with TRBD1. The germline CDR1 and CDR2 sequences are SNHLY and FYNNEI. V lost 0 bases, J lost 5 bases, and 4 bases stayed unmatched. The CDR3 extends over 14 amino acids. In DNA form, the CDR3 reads TGTGCCAGCAGTGAAGCGACAGGGTTCAACGAGCAGTACTTC. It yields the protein CASSEATGFNEQYF.

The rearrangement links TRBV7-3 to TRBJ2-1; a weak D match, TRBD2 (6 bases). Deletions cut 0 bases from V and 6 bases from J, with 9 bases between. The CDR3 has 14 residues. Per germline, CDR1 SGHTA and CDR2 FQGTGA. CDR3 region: CASSLTGGPNEQFF. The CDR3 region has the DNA TGTGCCAGCAGCTTAACGGGAGGCCCCAATGAGCAGTTCTTC.

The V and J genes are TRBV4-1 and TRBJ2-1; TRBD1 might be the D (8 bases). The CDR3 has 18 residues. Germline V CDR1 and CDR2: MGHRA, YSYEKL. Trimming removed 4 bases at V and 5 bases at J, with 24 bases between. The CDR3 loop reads CASSLQGAPTGGNNEQFF. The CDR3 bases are TGCGCCAGCAGCCTCCAGGGGGCTCCTACCGGGGGGAACAATGAGCAGTTCTTC.

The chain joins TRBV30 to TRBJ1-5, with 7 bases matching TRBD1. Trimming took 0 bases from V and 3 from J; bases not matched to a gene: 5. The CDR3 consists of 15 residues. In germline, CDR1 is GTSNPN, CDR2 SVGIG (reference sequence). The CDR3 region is CAWSVRQGVNQPQHF. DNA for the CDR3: TGTGCCTGGAGTGTGAGGCAGGGGGTCAATCAGCCCCAGCATTTT.

CDR3 region: CASSLREGYEQYF. The CDR3 coding sequence is TGTGCCAGCAGTTTGCGGGAGGGGTACGAGCAGTACTTC. V usage is TRBV2 and J usage is TRBJ2-7, with TRBD2 matching 9 bases. The CDR3 has 13 amino acids. Germline V gene data show CDR1 as SNHLY and CDR2 as FYNNEI. Trimming removed 5 bases from V and 4 bases from J; junction bases left unmatched: 3.

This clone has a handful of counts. CDR3 region: CASSKEGGKGEAEAFF. CDR3 nucleotide sequence: TGTGCCAGCAGCAAAGAGGGAGGGAAGGGGGAAGCTGAAGCTTTCTTT. V usage is TRBV11-3 and J usage is TRBJ1-1, with D possibly being TRBD1 (6 bases). Germline V gene sequence: CDR1 SGHNT, CDR2 YENEEA. The CDR3 length is 16 residues. V lost 5 bases, J lost 6 bases, and 22 bases lay in between.

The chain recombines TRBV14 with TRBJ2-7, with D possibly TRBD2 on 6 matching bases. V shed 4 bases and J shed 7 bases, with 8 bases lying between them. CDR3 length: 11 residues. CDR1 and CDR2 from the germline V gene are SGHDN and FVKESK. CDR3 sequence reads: CASSPGTEQYF. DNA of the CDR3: TGTGCCAGCAGCCCCGGGACTGAGCAGTACTTC.

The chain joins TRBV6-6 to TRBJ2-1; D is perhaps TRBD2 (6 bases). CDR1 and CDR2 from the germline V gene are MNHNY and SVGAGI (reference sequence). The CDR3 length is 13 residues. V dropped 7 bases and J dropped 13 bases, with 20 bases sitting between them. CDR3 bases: TGTGCCAGCACCAAGAGTGGGAGGCGAGGTCAGTTCTTC. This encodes CASTKSGRRGQFF.

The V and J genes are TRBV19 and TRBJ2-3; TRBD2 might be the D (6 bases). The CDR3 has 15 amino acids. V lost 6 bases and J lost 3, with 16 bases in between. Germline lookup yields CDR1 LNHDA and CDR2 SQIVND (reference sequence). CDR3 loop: CASRESGVLTDTQYF. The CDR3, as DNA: TGTGCCAGTAGGGAGTCGGGAGTATTGACAGATACGCAGTATTTT.

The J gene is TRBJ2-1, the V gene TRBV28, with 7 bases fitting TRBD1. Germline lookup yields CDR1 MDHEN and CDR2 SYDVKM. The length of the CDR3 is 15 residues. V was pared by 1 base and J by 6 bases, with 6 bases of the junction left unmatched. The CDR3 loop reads CASSLFGKGANEQFF. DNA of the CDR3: TGTGCCAGCAGTTTATTTGGAAAGGGGGCCAATGAGCAGTTCTTC.

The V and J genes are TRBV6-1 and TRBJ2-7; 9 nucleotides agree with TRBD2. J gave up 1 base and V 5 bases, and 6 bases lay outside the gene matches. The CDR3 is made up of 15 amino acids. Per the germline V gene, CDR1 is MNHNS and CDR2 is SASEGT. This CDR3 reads CASSLSTSGSYEQYF. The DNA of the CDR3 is TGTGCCAGCAGTTTATCGACTAGCGGTTCCTACGAGCAGTACTTC.

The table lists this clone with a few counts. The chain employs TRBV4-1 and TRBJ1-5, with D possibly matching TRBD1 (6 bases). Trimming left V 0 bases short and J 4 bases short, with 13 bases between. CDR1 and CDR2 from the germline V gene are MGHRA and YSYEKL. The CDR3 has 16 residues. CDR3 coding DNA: TGCGCCAGCAGCCAAGATTGGGGAGGGACAAATCAGCCCCAGCATTTT. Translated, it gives CASSQDWGGTNQPQHF.

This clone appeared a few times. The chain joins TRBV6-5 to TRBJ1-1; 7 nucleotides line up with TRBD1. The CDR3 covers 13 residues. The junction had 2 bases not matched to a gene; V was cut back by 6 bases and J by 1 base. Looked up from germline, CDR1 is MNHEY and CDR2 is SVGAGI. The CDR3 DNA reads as TGTGCCAGCAGGCGGACAGGGAACACTGAAGCTTTCTTT. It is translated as CASRRTGNTEAFF.

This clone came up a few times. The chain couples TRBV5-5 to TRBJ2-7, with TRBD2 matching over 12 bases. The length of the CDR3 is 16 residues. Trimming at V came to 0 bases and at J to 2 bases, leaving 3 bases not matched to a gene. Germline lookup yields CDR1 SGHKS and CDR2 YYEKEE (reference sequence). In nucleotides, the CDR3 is TGTGCCAGCAGCTTGGGACTAGCGGGAGTAACCTACGAGCAGTACTTC. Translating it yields CASSLGLAGVTYEQYF.

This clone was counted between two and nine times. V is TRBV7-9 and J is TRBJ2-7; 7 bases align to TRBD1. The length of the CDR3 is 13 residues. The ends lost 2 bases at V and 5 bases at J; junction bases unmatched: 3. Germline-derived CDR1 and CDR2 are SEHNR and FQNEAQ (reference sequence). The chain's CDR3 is CASSLNRGHEQYF. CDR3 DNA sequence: TGTGCCAGCAGCTTAAACAGGGGCCACGAGCAGTACTTC.